This T cell receptor beta chain was identified during a study of T cell responses to AZD1222 COVID-19 vaccine. CDR1 is SGHNT, CDR2 YYREEE, per germline (reference sequence). Trimming removed 0 bases at V and 0 bases at J, with 7 bases between. This CDR3 is 15 amino acids long. The sample holds one count of this clone. The sample contains more than one DNA sequence encoding this CDR3. Only in-frame clones appear in the TCRdb table, and some are missing; sequencing was by immunoSEQ multiplex PCR. The sample shows 150,000 to 200,000 clones, around nine tenths of them seen only once. V gene TRBV5-4 combines with J gene TRBJ2-1; D may be TRBD1 (6 bases). This sequence originates from an adult who received the MenACWY meningococcal vaccine as a control. The sample here was peripheral blood, taken 28 days after the second dose of the MenACWY control vaccine. The CDR3 nucleotides read TGTGCCAGCAGCTTGGGGACAGACTCCTACAATGAGCAGTTCTTC. Residues: CASSLGTDSYNEQFF. Full variable domain (remainder filled in from reference TRBV5-4 and TRBJ2-1): ETGVTQSPTHLIKTRGQQVTLRCSSQSGHNTVSWYQQALGQGPQFIFQYYREEENGRGNFPPRFSGLQFPNYSSELNVNALELDDSALYLCASSLGTDSYNEQFFGPGTRLTVL.